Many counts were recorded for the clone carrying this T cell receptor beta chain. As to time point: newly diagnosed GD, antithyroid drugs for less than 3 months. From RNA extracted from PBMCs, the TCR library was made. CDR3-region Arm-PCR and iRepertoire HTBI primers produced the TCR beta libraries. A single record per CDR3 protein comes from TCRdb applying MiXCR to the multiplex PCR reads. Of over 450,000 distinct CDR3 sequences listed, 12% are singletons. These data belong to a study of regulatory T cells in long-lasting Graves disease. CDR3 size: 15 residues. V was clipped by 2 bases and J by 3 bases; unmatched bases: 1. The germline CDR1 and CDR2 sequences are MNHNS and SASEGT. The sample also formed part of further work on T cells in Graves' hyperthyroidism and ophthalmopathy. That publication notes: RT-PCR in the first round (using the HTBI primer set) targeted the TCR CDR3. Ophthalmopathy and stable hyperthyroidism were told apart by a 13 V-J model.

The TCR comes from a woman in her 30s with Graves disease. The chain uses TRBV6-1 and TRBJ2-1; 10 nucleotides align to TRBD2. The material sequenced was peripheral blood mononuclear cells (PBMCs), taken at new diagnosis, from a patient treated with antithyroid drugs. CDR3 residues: CASSELAGDYNEQFF. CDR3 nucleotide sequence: TGTGCCAGCAGTGAACTAGCGGGAGACTACAATGAGCAGTTCTTC.